The TCR beta chain under discussion was sequenced for a study of T-cell memory formation after mild COVID-19. Study-level findings and limits: Confirmation was lacking for SARS-CoV-2 specificity of second-wave clones that peaked on day 37.

Germline loops: CDR1 MNHEY, CDR2 SVGAGI. The CDR3 runs 13 residues. The V end was cut by 3 bases, the J end by 7 bases, with 7 bases between. Turning to this clonotype: The target antigen is unknown.

Constant-segment primers served in 5'RACE that generated TCR alpha and TCR beta cDNA libraries bearing sample barcodes and UMIs. TCRdb independently ran MiXCR on the 5' RACE reads; one entry per CDR3 protein. Among hundreds of thousands of distinct CDR3 sequences listed, around 16% were seen once. This TCR was sampled from an adult woman who had mild COVID-19 (a few samples of this study predate the infection). Cell type and time point are not known. The sequencing sample was made of PBMCs or a T cell subset sorted from them (not recorded which). V gene TRBV6-5 combines with J gene TRBJ1-6, with D unclear. CDR3 sequence: CASSYTQNSPLHF. In DNA form, the CDR3 reads TGTGCCAGCAGTTATACCCAAAATTCACCCCTCCACTTT.